This T cell receptor (beta chain) is from a study of shared clonotypes between healthy human individuals. Study in general: Two women and a few men aged 18 to 49 served as donors. Study-wide results and limits: What limited the represented genetic and exposure-history diversity was the small number of donors.

Points on this clone: The antigen is undetermined.

The CDR3 has 12 residues. Trimming left V 7 bases short and J 0 bases short, with 6 bases between. The germline CDR1 and CDR2 sequences are SQVTM and ANQGSEA. CD4+ cell separation produced CD45RA+ naive and CD45RA-negative memory subsets. Replicate PCRs for sorted subsets used around 200 ng DNA; this equaled tens of thousands of T cell genomes. Clones were read by immunoSEQ multiplex PCR, and TCRdb kept only the in-frame ones, dropping some. The sample yields a few million clones, more than 80% seen once. The source material was naive CD4+ T cells from PBMCs. The subset is: CD45RA+ positively selected. The chain is built from TRBV29-1 and TRBJ2-2; D not resolved. The clonotype was recovered from a man between 18 and 29 years old in good health. Some clones in this sample may be carry-over from other donors' samples. The CDR3 nucleotides are TGCAGCGGTGGGTCGAACACCGGGGAGCTGTTTTTT. It yields the protein CSGGSNTGELFF.